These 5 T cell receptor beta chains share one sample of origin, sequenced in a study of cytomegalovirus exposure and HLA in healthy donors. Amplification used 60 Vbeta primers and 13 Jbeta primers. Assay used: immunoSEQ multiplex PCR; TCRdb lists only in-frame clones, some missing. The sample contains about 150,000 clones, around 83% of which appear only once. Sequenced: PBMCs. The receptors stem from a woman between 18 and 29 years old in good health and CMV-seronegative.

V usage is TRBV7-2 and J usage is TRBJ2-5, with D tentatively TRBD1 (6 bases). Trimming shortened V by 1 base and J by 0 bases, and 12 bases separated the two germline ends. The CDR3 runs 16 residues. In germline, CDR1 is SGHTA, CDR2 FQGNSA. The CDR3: CASSLGGRTYQETQYF. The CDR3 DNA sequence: TGTGCCAGCAGCTTAGGGGGGCGCACGTACCAAGAGACCCAGTACTTC.

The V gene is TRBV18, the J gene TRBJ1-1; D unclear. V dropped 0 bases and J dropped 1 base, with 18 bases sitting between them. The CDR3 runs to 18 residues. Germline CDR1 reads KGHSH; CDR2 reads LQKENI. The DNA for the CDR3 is TGTGCCAGCTCACCACCAATGGGTCTGTCCGGGAAGAACACTGAAGCTTTCTTT. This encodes CASSPPMGLSGKNTEAFF.

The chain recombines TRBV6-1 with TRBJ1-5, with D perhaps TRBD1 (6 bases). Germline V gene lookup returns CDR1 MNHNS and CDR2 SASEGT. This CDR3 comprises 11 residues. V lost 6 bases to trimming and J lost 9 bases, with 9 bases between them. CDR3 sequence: CASRQGRPQHF. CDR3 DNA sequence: TGTGCCAGCAGACAGGGCCGGCCCCAGCATTTT.

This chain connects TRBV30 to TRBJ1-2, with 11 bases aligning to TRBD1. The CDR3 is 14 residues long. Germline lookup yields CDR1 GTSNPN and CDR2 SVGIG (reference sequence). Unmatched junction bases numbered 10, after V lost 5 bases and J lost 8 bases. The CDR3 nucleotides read TGTGCCTGGGGGGGGGACAGGGGGGTGGACGGCTACACCTTC. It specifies CAWGGDRGVDGYTF.

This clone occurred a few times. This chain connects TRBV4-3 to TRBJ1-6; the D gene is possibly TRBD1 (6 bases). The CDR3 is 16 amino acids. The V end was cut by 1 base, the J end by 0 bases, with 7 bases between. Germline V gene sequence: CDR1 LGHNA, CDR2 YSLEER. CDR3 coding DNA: TGCGCCAGCAGCCAAGGGACAGTCTCCTATAATTCACCCCTCCACTTT. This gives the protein CASSQGTVSYNSPLHF.